This T cell receptor beta chain was obtained from a study of Ad26.COV2.S vaccination and SARS-CoV-2 variants. Concerning this clone itself: As yet, its antigen is unknown.

CDR1 is SGHRS, CDR2 YFSETQ, per germline. This CDR3 has 16 residues. Trimming removed 4 bases from V and 2 bases from J, with 16 bases in between. Overall study findings and caveats: Placebo recipients showed lower spike-specific TCR breadth than vaccinees. Responses of T cells in total may have been underestimated by the TCR breadth and depth analyses. Similar non-spike TCR breadth was seen in vaccine and placebo recipients.

As to treatment: 15 to 20 received Ad26.COV2.S at low or high dose, single or two shots; 5 received placebo; per-sample allocation not given. Day 63 after the first vaccine or placebo injection was the time point for sampling. Donation was by an adult aged 18-55 years who was in Boston. Only in-frame clones appear in the TCRdb table, and some are missing; sequencing was by immunoSEQ multiplex PCR. This table holds 350,000 to 450,000 clones, approximately 85% found once. The genes are TRBV5-1 and TRBJ2-1; maybe TRBD2 (6 bases). The input for sequencing was peripheral blood, taken in a trial of Ad26.COV2.S vaccine versus placebo. The clonotype originates from a person between 18 and 65 years old who received the Ad26.COV2.S COVID-19 vaccine or a placebo. The DNA of the CDR3 is TGCGCCAGCAGCCTCGGGAGTACGGGAGCCTACAATGAGCAGTTCTTC. Its translation: CASSLGSTGAYNEQFF.